This T cell receptor beta chain was documented in a study of OX40 agonist ivuxolimab in advanced cancers. Study observations and caveats: Dosing at 0.1 to 3.0 mg/kg was accompanied by clonal expansion of CD4+ and CD8+ blood T cells by week 6.

Clones were read by immunoSEQ multiplex PCR, and TCRdb kept only the in-frame ones, dropping some. The sample holds under 110,000 clones, roughly nine tenths seen once. To note about this clone: The antigen is not known.

V was shortened by 6 bases and J by 0 bases, with 17 bases between the two germline ends. Germline V gene sequence: CDR1 MNHEY, CDR2 SMNVEV (reference sequence). The CDR3 extends over 16 amino acids. The chain uses TRBV27 and TRBJ1-1; D remains ambiguous. Here the sequenced sample was CD4+ or CD8+ T cells sorted from blood, taken in a trial of the OX40 agonist ivuxolimab. The sequence came from an adult with an advanced solid tumor such as melanoma, head and neck, liver or kidney cancer. The CDR3 is CASSLGRLGLNTEAFF. CDR3 bases: TGTGCCAGCAGCTTAGGGCGGCTGGGATTGAACACTGAAGCTTTCTTT.